Listed here are 4 T cell receptor beta chains from one sample, sequenced in a study of blood T cell repertoires in COVID-19. Only in-frame clones appear in the TCRdb table, and some are missing; sequencing was by immunoSEQ multiplex PCR. The data contain about 310,000 clones, over 85% of them seen just once; the ten biggest clones take up around 9%. Sequenced material: PBMCs or T cells enriched from blood (not recorded which). Receptors were obtained from a young woman who had recovered from COVID-19.

The chain has TRBV7-9 and TRBJ1-5; D is perhaps TRBD1 (5 bases). The CDR3 spans 16 residues. CDR1 is SEHNR, CDR2 FQNEAQ, per germline (reference sequence). Trimming stripped 5 bases from V and 0 bases from J, with 14 bases between. CDR3 residues: CASSPAGGDSNQPQHF. The CDR3 region has the DNA TGTGCCAGCAGCCCCGCGGGAGGGGATAGCAATCAGCCCCAGCATTTT.

This clone appeared once. The chain links TRBV28 to TRBJ1-5, with 10 bases fitting TRBD1. This CDR3 has 15 residues. J was trimmed by 4 bases and V by 5 bases; bases with no gene match: 5. Germline loops: CDR1 MDHEN, CDR2 SYDVKM. The CDR3 DNA reads TGTGCCAGCAGTGAGACAGGGGGCGAAAATCAGCCCCAGCATTTT. It codes for CASSETGGENQPQHF.

The chain couples TRBV4-1 to TRBJ2-7; perhaps TRBD2 as D (6 bases). This CDR3 contains 14 residues. V was trimmed by 7 bases and J by 5 bases, leaving 18 bases between them. The V gene's germline CDR1 is MGHRA and CDR2 YSYEKL. The CDR3, as DNA: TGCGCCAGCACCTCCGTGCGGGATCGCGACGAGCAGTACTTC. This codes for CASTSVRDRDEQYF.

The chain recombines TRBV11-2 with TRBJ2-7; TRBD2 agrees at 7 bases. The CDR3 spans 13 residues. The V and J ends lost 4 bases and 3 bases, in that order; junction bases with no gene match: 3. CDR1 and CDR2 (germline): SGHAT, FQNNGV. Here the CDR3 DNA reads TGTGCCAGCAGCTCCGAGCGGGACTACGAGCAGTACTTC. As protein: CASSSERDYEQYF. Supplemented by reference TRBV11-2 and TRBJ2-7, the full variable domain reads EAGVAQSPRYKIIEKRQSVAFWCNPISGHATLYWYQQILGQGPKLLIQFQNNGVVDDSQLPKDRFSAERLKGVDSTLKIQPAKLEDSAVYLCASSSERDYEQYFGPGTRLTVT.